Following are 12 T cell receptor beta chains from one sample sequenced in a study of shared clonotypes between healthy human individuals. The repertoire was sequenced with immunoSEQ multiplex PCR; TCRdb's copy has only in-frame clones and lacks some. This table holds some 2,500,000 clones, roughly 92% found once. The material sequenced was naive CD4+ T cells from PBMCs. Described subset: CD45RA+ positively selected. Source of these receptors: a man between 18 and 35 years old in good health. Some clones in this sample may be carry-over from other donors' samples.

This clone occurred a few times. The chain's CDR3 is CASSFHGATNEKLFF. The DNA of the CDR3 is TGTGCCAGCAGCTTTCACGGGGCAACTAATGAAAAACTGTTTTTT. This chain uses TRBV5-4 with TRBJ1-4; D remains unclear. The V and J ends lost 2 bases and 0 bases respectively, with 8 bases between them. The CDR3 is made up of 15 amino acids. Germline V gene data show CDR1 as SGHNT and CDR2 as YYREEE (reference sequence).

The chain is built from TRBV5-1 and TRBJ1-4; D is possibly TRBD1 (6 bases). With 1 base removed from V and 7 bases from J, the gap between germline ends came to 11 bases. The CDR3 is 14 amino acids. CDR1 is SGHRS, CDR2 YFSETQ, per germline. CDR3 coding DNA: TGCGCCAGCAGCTTGATACAGGGCGGTGAAAAACTGTTTTTT. Residues: CASSLIQGGEKLFF. Complete variable domain (other parts from reference TRBV5-1 and TRBJ1-4): KAGVTQTPRYLIKTRGQQVTLSCSPISGHRSVSWYQQTPGQGLQFLFEYFSETQRNKGNFPGRFSGRQFSNSRSEMNVSTLELGDSALYLCASSLIQGGEKLFFGSGTQLSVL.

CDR3 protein: CASSVAGGQQYF. The CDR3 DNA follows: TGTGCCAGCAGCGTAGCGGGAGGGCAACAGTACTTC. The rearrangement links TRBV7-3 to TRBJ2-5; TRBD2 matches at 11 bases. Germline-derived CDR1 and CDR2 are SGHTA and FQGTGA. V was pared by 5 bases and J by 11 bases, with 4 bases of the junction left unmatched. This CDR3 has 12 residues.

This chain uses TRBV10-2 with TRBJ1-2; D call uncertain. Trimming removed 5 bases at V and 3 bases at J, with 13 bases between. The CDR3 extends over 14 amino acids. CDR1 is WSHSY and CDR2 is SAAADI in the germline V gene. CDR3 DNA sequence: TGCGCCAGCAGTAGATCCGGGAACGACTATGGCTACACCTTC. Translated, it gives CASSRSGNDYGYTF.

The chain couples TRBV2 to TRBJ2-5, with no clear D. CDR1 is SNHLY and CDR2 is FYNNEI in the germline V gene. Between the trimmed V and J ends, which lost 7 bases and 2 bases, there was a span of 8 bases. The CDR3 is 12 amino acids. The CDR3 DNA is TGTGCCAGCATCCTGGAACAAGAGACCCAGTACTTC. This codes for CASILEQETQYF.

The rearrangement uses TRBV7-2 and TRBJ1-1, with no clear D. Trimming cost V 5 bases and J 0 bases, with 7 bases left between them. CDR1 SGHTA and CDR2 FQGNSA come from the germline V gene. The CDR3 loop spans 13 amino acids. The DNA for the CDR3 is TGTGCCAGCAGCGTCAGGTTGAACACTGAAGCTTTCTTT. This gives the protein CASSVRLNTEAFF.

CDR3 in amino acids: CARGTGSDTQYF. The CDR3 DNA reads TGTGCCCGGGGGACAGGGTCAGATACGCAGTATTTT. The chain recombines TRBV30 with TRBJ2-3; TRBD1 matches at 9 bases. V lost 8 bases, J lost 4 bases, and 4 bases stayed unmatched. This CDR3 is 12 amino acids long. The germline V gene encodes CDR1 GTSNPN and CDR2 SVGIG (reference sequence).

The V call is TRBV7-2, the J call TRBJ1-6; D is unresolved. Germline assignment: CDR1 SGHTA and CDR2 FQGNSA. The CDR3 loop spans 14 amino acids. The V end was cut by 1 base, the J end by 6 bases, with 7 bases between. The CDR3 loop is CASSLGFSNSPLHF. In DNA form, the CDR3 reads TGTGCCAGCAGCTTAGGGTTTTCTAATTCACCCCTCCACTTT.

The rearrangement links TRBV18 to TRBJ1-3, with no clear D. V was trimmed by 2 bases and J by 0 bases, leaving 14 bases between them. Germline V gene lookup returns CDR1 KGHSH and CDR2 LQKENI. The CDR3 runs 17 residues. CDR3 bases: TGTGCCAGCTCACCATCGGTCCCTACAGCCTCTGGAAACACCATATATTTT. The encoded protein is CASSPSVPTASGNTIYF.

About this clone: The sample carries other DNA sequences with the same CDR3. CDR3 residues: CASSPLLGNQPQHF. DNA of the CDR3: TGCGCCAGCAGTCCTTTGCTCGGCAATCAGCCCCAGCATTTT. V gene TRBV10-2 combines with J gene TRBJ1-5, with D hard to call. Per the germline V gene, CDR1 is WSHSY and CDR2 is SAAADI. V was clipped by 5 bases and J by 2 bases, with 10 bases between them. The CDR3 spans 14 residues.

The genes are TRBV5-4 and TRBJ1-2; D possibly corresponds to TRBD1 (6 bases). The CDR3 totals 14 residues. Germline assignment: CDR1 SGHNT and CDR2 YYREEE (reference sequence). V was shortened by 3 bases and J by 6 bases, with 15 bases between the two germline ends. The DNA of the CDR3 is TGTGCCAGCAGCTGGGTAGGGGGTCGGAATGGCTACACCTTC. Its translation is CASSWVGGRNGYTF.

This chain joins TRBV5-1 and TRBJ2-2; D not resolved. Germline-derived CDR1 and CDR2 are SGHRS and YFSETQ. V shed 2 bases and J shed 8 bases, with 16 bases lying between them. CDR3 length: 15 amino acids. CDR3 nucleotide sequence: TGCGCCAGCAGCTTTGCGGCAGGCGCCCGGGGGGAGCTGTTTTTT. Protein product: CASSFAAGARGELFF.